Shown below are 3 T cell receptor beta chains from a single sample sequenced in a study of CD8 T cells in ankylosing spondylitis. TCRdb reprocessed the 5' RACE reads via MiXCR and lists one record per CDR3 protein. Here the sample spans around 150,000 distinct CDR3 sequences, around a tenth being singletons. Specimen: blood, either unsorted or a sorted T cell fraction (not recorded which). These receptors all stem from a male donor with ankylosing spondylitis or in good health (not recorded which).

Comments on this clonotype: An end of the junction differs from the germline gene, which may be a read error. This chain connects TRBV6-2 or TRBV6-3 to TRBJ2-6; 7 nucleotides align to TRBD1. This CDR3 contains 21 residues. Germline V CDR1 and CDR2: MNHEY, SVGEGT. The CDR3 nucleotides read TGTGCCAGCAGTTACTCGAAGCTTGTCGGGACAGCTTCCTCTGGGACCAACGTCCTGACTTTC. Amino acids: CASSYSKLVGTASSGTNVLTF.

This clonotype was observed many times. The chain uses TRBV3-1 and TRBJ2-1; D is unresolved. The germline V and J ends were trimmed by 1 base and 7 bases, with 11 bases remaining between them. The CDR3 has 14 residues. Germline CDR1 LGHDT, CDR2 YNNKEL (reference sequence). CDR3 loop: CASSQGRPRNEQFF. The DNA for the CDR3 is TGTGCCAGCAGCCAAGGACGGCCTAGGAATGAGCAGTTCTTC.

Concerning this clonotype itself: A read error likely explains this, since a far larger clone differs by one base. The chain employs TRBV5-1 and TRBJ1-1; TRBD1 matches at 9 bases. Germline V gene lookup returns CDR1 SGHRS and CDR2 YFSETQ. The CDR3 covers 13 residues. As DNA, the CDR3 is TGCACCAGCAGCTTGACAGGGGGCACTGAAGCTTTCTTT. Protein product: CTSSLTGGTEAFF. The full variable domain, with the rest looked up from reference TRBV5-1 and TRBJ1-1, is KAGVTQTPRYLIKTRGQQVTLSCSPISGHRSVSWYQQTPGQGLQFLFEYFSETQRNKGNFPGRFSGRQFSNSRSEMNVSTLELGDSALYLCTSSLTGGTEAFFGQGTRLTVV.